The present T cell receptor (beta chain) was sequenced within a study of T cells in tuberculosis. Remarks on this clone: The antigen remains unidentified.

Study results and caveats: The TCR-beta difference was not significant; alpha differences partly reflected length.

CDR1 is SGDLS and CDR2 is YYNGEE in the germline V gene. Trimming at V came to 2 bases and at J to 6 bases, leaving 5 bases not matched to a gene. This CDR3 is built from 16 residues. At study entry, adolescents had tuberculin skin tests and IGRA screening. Only in-frame clones appear in the TCRdb table, and some are missing; sequencing was by immunoSEQ multiplex PCR. In the table there are more than 40,000 clones, 90% to 95% of which are singletons. Sequenced input: PBMCs. The clonotype comes from a donor aged 10 to 29 with latent tuberculosis or without tuberculosis infection. Some clones in this sample may be carry-over from other donors' samples. The rearrangement links TRBV9 to TRBJ2-1, with 13 bases lining up with TRBD2. The CDR3 DNA is TGTGCCAGCAGCGTCCGGACTAGCGGGAGCCTCAATGAGCAGTTCTTC. Protein: CASSVRTSGSLNEQFF.